These 24 T cell receptor beta chains originate from one sample sequenced in a study of human T cells and chemical hapten exposure. MiXCR, run by TCRdb on the RACE reads, gives a single entry per CDR3 protein. This sample has about 97,000 distinct CDR3 sequences, with roughly a quarter found just once. Time point in this sample: patch test 3, about 24 weeks after DPC sensitization. Noted treatment: therapeutic diphenylcyclopropenone sensitization with weekly scalp DPC. This material consisted of whole blood, taken in connection with sensitization to the hapten diphenylcyclopropenone (DPC). Receptors were obtained from a man in his forties or fifties with alopecia areata. Some clones in this sample may be carry-over from other donors' samples.

This clonotype was counted between two and nine times. The chain employs TRBV20-1 and TRBJ2-7; a weak D match, TRBD2 (5 bases). The CDR3 has 12 residues. The ends were cut back, 3 bases at V and 2 bases at J, with 8 bases in the middle. CDR1 and CDR2 (germline): DFQATT, SNEGSKA (reference sequence). In DNA, the CDR3 is TGCAGTGCTAGTCGGGGTCCCTACGAGCAGTACTTC. This gives the protein CSASRGPYEQYF.

The rearrangement links TRBV6-5 to TRBJ2-3, with 9 nucleotides matching TRBD1. Germline lookup yields CDR1 MNHEY and CDR2 SVGAGI. Losses at the gene ends were 4 bases for V and 1 base for J; bases not matched to a gene: 3. This CDR3 region has 15 residues. The CDR3 DNA reads TGTGCCAGCAGTTTACAGGGGGCAGGCACAGATACGCAGTATTTT. Protein sequence: CASSLQGAGTDTQYF.

V gene TRBV28 combines with J gene TRBJ1-5, with D hard to call. The CDR3 loop spans 12 amino acids. Per germline, CDR1 MDHEN and CDR2 SYDVKM. The V end was cut by 5 bases, the J end by 7 bases, with 9 bases between. The DNA of the CDR3 is TGTGCCAGCAGTCCCCCAGTACAGCCCCAGCATTTT. Encoded protein: CASSPPVQPQHF. Full variable domain (rest looked up from reference TRBV28 and TRBJ1-5): DVKVTQSSRYLVKRTGEKVFLECVQDMDHENMFWYRQDPGLGLRLIYFSYDVKMKEKGDIPEGYSVSREKKERFSLILESASTNQTSMYLCASSPPVQPQHFGDGTRLSIL.

A few counts support this clonotype. The rearrangement uses TRBV7-2 and TRBJ1-5, with a possible D match to TRBD1 (5 bases). Germline V gene sequence: CDR1 SGHTA, CDR2 FQGNSA. The CDR3 consists of 15 residues. Trimming stripped 5 bases from V and 0 bases from J, with 11 bases between. This CDR3 reads CASSTRQYSNQPQHF. DNA of the CDR3: TGTGCCAGCAGCACCAGACAGTATAGCAATCAGCCCCAGCATTTT.

This clonotype turned up a few times. V gene TRBV28 combines with J gene TRBJ2-2, with D possibly being TRBD1 (6 bases). The CDR3 has 15 residues. With 2 bases removed from V and 6 bases from J, the gap between germline ends came to 13 bases. CDR1 is MDHEN, CDR2 SYDVKM, per germline. DNA of the CDR3: TGTGCCAGCAGTTTAGCAAACAGGGTCTCCGGGGAGCTGTTTTTT. Translating it yields CASSLANRVSGELFF.

This clonotype was counted only a few times. This rearrangement joins TRBV28 to TRBJ2-7; D perhaps matches TRBD1 (6 bases). V was pared by 5 bases and J by 2 bases, with 19 bases between. Germline assignment: CDR1 MDHEN and CDR2 SYDVKM. This CDR3 is built from 16 residues. CDR3 sequence: CASSPPPGRGTYEQYF. CDR3 bases: TGTGCCAGCAGTCCTCCCCCGGGCAGGGGAACCTACGAGCAGTACTTC.

V is TRBV20-1 and J is TRBJ2-2, with D tentatively TRBD2 (5 bases). The CDR3 sequence is 15 residues long. Germline V gene sequence: CDR1 DFQATT, CDR2 SNEGSKA (reference sequence). The ends were cut back, 6 bases at V and 6 bases at J, with 20 bases in the middle. The CDR3 reads CSAPTVRDPSGELFF. In DNA, the CDR3 is TGCAGTGCCCCCACTGTTCGGGATCCCTCCGGGGAGCTGTTTTTT.

This clonotype has only a few counts. The CDR3 region has the DNA TGTGCCAGCAGCTCATGGACTAGCACAGATACGCAGTATTTT. This codes for CASSSWTSTDTQYF. The rearrangement links TRBV3-1 to TRBJ2-3; TRBD2 might be the D (5 bases). This CDR3 contains 14 residues. Trimming cost V 5 bases and J 0 bases, with 9 bases left between them. Germline loops: CDR1 LGHDT, CDR2 YNNKEL (reference sequence).

The sample holds a few counts of this clonotype. The chain is built from TRBV5-1 and TRBJ2-3, with no clear D. This CDR3 is 13 amino acids long. Trimming shortened V by 0 bases and J by 5 bases, and 7 bases separated the two germline ends. Germline loops: CDR1 SGHRS, CDR2 YFSETQ. CDR3 in DNA: TGCGCCAGCAGCTTGGCATTGGTAGATACGCAGTATTTT. This sequence encodes CASSLALVDTQYF.

This clonotype appeared a few times. The chain combines TRBV28 with TRBJ1-5; no clear D. Germline V gene data show CDR1 as MDHEN and CDR2 as SYDVKM. The CDR3 loop spans 17 amino acids. V gave up 6 bases and J gave up 0 bases, with 18 bases separating them. The CDR3 DNA reads as TGTGCCAGCAGCCTACTCTTGATGGGGTTTAGCAATCAGCCCCAGCATTTT. Protein: CASSLLLMGFSNQPQHF.

The CDR3 DNA follows: TGTGCCAGCGGCCTTCGCCCGAACCCCTTCACCGGGGAGCTGTTTTTT. Its translation: CASGLRPNPFTGELFF. The rearrangement joins TRBV6-5 to TRBJ2-2; D not resolved. Trimming removed 8 bases at V and 4 bases at J, with 20 bases between. Germline loops: CDR1 MNHEY, CDR2 SVGAGI. The CDR3 spans 16 residues.

This clonotype has just a few counts. The chain employs TRBV5-1 and TRBJ2-3, with D maybe TRBD2 (5 bases). Germline lookup yields CDR1 SGHRS and CDR2 YFSETQ. This CDR3 spans 14 amino acids. Trimming removed 9 bases at V and 5 bases at J, with 19 bases between. This chain's CDR3 is CATQIGGPGDTQYF. The CDR3 bases are TGCGCCACCCAAATAGGAGGTCCTGGAGATACGCAGTATTTT.

This clonotype showed up just a few times. V usage is TRBV5-1 and J usage is TRBJ2-7, with 8 bases aligning to TRBD1. This CDR3 has 15 residues. V shed 5 bases, J shed 1 base, and the junction held 8 bases outside the gene matches. In germline, CDR1 is SGHRS, CDR2 YFSETQ. The CDR3 region has the DNA TGCGCCAGCAGACAGGGACAGGTCATATCCTACGAGCAGTACTTC. Translation: CASRQGQVISYEQYF.

This sequence joins TRBV28 and TRBJ1-1; no reliable D call. Germline V gives CDR1 MDHEN, CDR2 SYDVKM. CDR3 length: 12 residues. V was cut by 7 bases and J by 1 base, with 7 bases left in between. In DNA form, the CDR3 reads TGTGCCAGCATAGTGGGGAACACTGAAGCTTTCTTT. It is translated as CASIVGNTEAFF.

The V call is TRBV3-1, the J call TRBJ2-2, with D uncertain. Between the trimmed V and J ends, which lost 5 bases and 6 bases, there was a span of 16 bases. CDR1 LGHDT and CDR2 YNNKEL come from the germline V gene (reference sequence). The CDR3 is 15 amino acids. CDR3 DNA sequence: TGTGCCAGCAGCGGTTCCCGGCGTTCACCCGGGGAGCTGTTTTTT. This encodes CASSGSRRSPGELFF.

V gene TRBV14 combines with J gene TRBJ2-7, with 10 bases fitting TRBD2. CDR1 SGHDN and CDR2 FVKESK come from the germline V gene. V dropped 4 bases and J dropped 6; count of bases not matched to a gene: 12. The CDR3 covers 16 residues. CDR3 amino acids: CASSPLAGSTMAEQYF. DNA for the CDR3: TGTGCCAGCAGCCCACTAGCGGGATCTACCATGGCCGAGCAGTACTTC.

V usage is TRBV9 and J usage is TRBJ2-2; the D is unclear. With 1 base removed from V and 3 bases from J, the gap between germline ends came to 10 bases. CDR3 length equals 15 residues. CDR1 and CDR2 from the germline V gene are SGDLS and YYNGEE. CDR3 sequence (DNA): TGTGCCAGCAGCGTAAGTCTAGTTGACACCGGGGAGCTGTTTTTT. It translates to CASSVSLVDTGELFF.

Only a few counts were recorded for this clonotype. CDR3 in amino acids: CASSYQETQYF. The CDR3 nucleotides are TGTGCCAGCAGCTACCAAGAGACCCAGTACTTC. The gene calls are TRBV7-9 and TRBJ2-5; D unresolved. The V end lost 4 bases, the J end lost 0 bases, and 0 bases lay between the germline ends. CDR3 size: 11 residues. Germline V lookup: CDR1 SEHNR, CDR2 FQNEAQ (reference sequence). Together with reference TRBV7-9 and TRBJ2-5, the CDR3 gives the full variable domain: DTGVSQNPRHKITKRGQNVTFRCDPISEHNRLYWYRQTLGQGPEFLTYFQNEAQLEKSRLLSDRFSAERPKGSFSTLEIQRTEQGDSAMYLCASSYQETQYFGPGTRLLVL.

The chain joins TRBV6-2 or TRBV6-3 to TRBJ1-6; D not resolved. CDR3 size: 13 residues. Germline CDR1 reads MNHEY; CDR2 reads SVGEGT. With 4 bases removed from V and 7 bases from J, the gap between germline ends came to 8 bases. The CDR3 DNA sequence: TGTGCCAGCAGTTGGACGGAAAATTCACCCCTCCACTTT. Its protein product is CASSWTENSPLHF.

CDR3 amino acids: CASSSTGLTTYEQYF. In nucleotides, the CDR3 is TGTGCCAGCAGTTCTACAGGGTTGACGACCTACGAGCAGTACTTC. The chain uses TRBV27 and TRBJ2-7, with a weak D call TRBD1 (6 bases). The CDR3 covers 15 residues. The germline V gene encodes CDR1 MNHEY and CDR2 SMNVEV (reference sequence). Trimming shortened V by 4 bases and J by 2 bases, and 15 bases separated the two germline ends.

This clonotype was seen a few times. The chain has TRBV6-1 and TRBJ1-5; TRBD1 agrees at 8 bases. The CDR3 totals 17 residues. Losses at the gene ends were 3 bases for V and 1 base for J; bases not matched to a gene: 8. Looked up from germline, CDR1 is MNHNS and CDR2 is SASEGT. In DNA form, the CDR3 reads TGTGCCAGCAGTGATCCCGCAGGGGGCATAAGCAATCAGCCCCAGCATTTT. Encoded protein: CASSDPAGGISNQPQHF.

Many counts were recorded for this clonotype. The chain carries TRBV18 and TRBJ2-1; perhaps TRBD1 as D (5 bases). This CDR3 contains 14 residues. The ends were cut back, 0 bases at V and 9 bases at J, with 12 bases in the middle. Germline V gene data show CDR1 as KGHSH and CDR2 as LQKENI. The chain's CDR3 is CASSPPAGRGEQFF. CDR3 in DNA: TGTGCCAGCTCACCACCGGCCGGTAGGGGTGAGCAGTTCTTC.

CDR3 sequence: CASSYSGTPTGELFF. CDR3 DNA: TGTGCCAGCAGTTACTCGGGGACACCCACCGGGGAGCTGTTTTTT. The chain employs TRBV6-2 or TRBV6-3 and TRBJ2-2, with D perhaps matching TRBD1 (6 bases). V lost 0 bases, J lost 4 bases, and 9 bases lay in between. Germline CDR1 and CDR2: MNHEY and SVGEGT. This CDR3 is built from 15 residues.

The CDR3, as DNA: TGTGCCAGCAGCCAAGGGGAAGGCAGCACAGATACGCAGTATTTT. Translated: CASSQGEGSTDTQYF. This sequence joins TRBV4-2 and TRBJ2-3; no definite D call. Per germline, CDR1 LGHNA and CDR2 YNFKEQ. CDR3 size: 15 residues. Trimming pared 1 base from V and 0 bases from J, leaving 8 bases between.